The 18 T cell receptor beta chains listed next were all sequenced from one sample in a study of CD8 T cells in Susac syndrome. cDNA came from about 0.5 to 1 ug RNA primed by random hexamers. TCRdb itself ran the immunoSEQ multiplex PCR reads through MiXCR, one entry per CDR3 protein. The sample records 180,000 or so distinct CDR3 sequences, roughly 94% being singletons. Sequencing was carried out using CD4+ T cells from PBMCs. The receptors originated from a human donor with Susac syndrome.

The CDR3 DNA reads TGTGCCAGCAGGAAGAGCCTGGGACGCGGTGAACTCTACGAGCAGTACTTC. Translation: CASRKSLGRGELYEQYF. The V call is TRBV25-1, the J call TRBJ2-7; the D call may be TRBD1 or TRBD2 (5 bases each). The CDR3 contains 17 residues. The germline V gene encodes CDR1 MGHDK and CDR2 SYGVNS. Trimming stripped 6 bases from V and 3 bases from J, with 24 bases between.

This rearrangement joins TRBV2 to TRBJ2-3; perhaps TRBD2 as D (6 bases). Trimming removed 8 bases from V and 4 bases from J, with 10 bases in between. The length of the CDR3 is 12 residues. From germline, CDR1 is SNHLY and CDR2 FYNNEI. In nucleotides, the CDR3 is TGTGCCAGCCTCCCGGGAGCAGATACGCAGTATTTT. It specifies CASLPGADTQYF.

The CDR3 DNA is TGCAGTGCTAGGGGCCCGGGACAGGGGGTCTACGAGCAGTACTTC. Its translation is CSARGPGQGVYEQYF. The chain combines TRBV20-1 with TRBJ2-7; TRBD1 agrees at 11 bases. The CDR3 contains 15 residues. V was clipped by 3 bases and J by 3 bases; unmatched bases: 7. Looked up from germline, CDR1 is DFQATT and CDR2 is SNEGSKA (reference sequence).

The chain employs TRBV20-1 and TRBJ2-5; TRBD1 matches 7 bases. The CDR3 is made up of 14 amino acids. The ends lost 6 bases at V and 1 base at J; junction bases unmatched: 8. Germline V gene lookup returns CDR1 DFQATT and CDR2 SNEGSKA (reference sequence). CDR3 amino acids: CSARPTGIQETQYF. In nucleotides, the CDR3 is TGCAGTGCACGCCCGACAGGGATCCAAGAGACCCAGTACTTC.

This clonotype occurred once. The chain links TRBV6-5 to TRBJ2-7; D may match TRBD1 or TRBD2 (5 bases each). Germline CDR1 and CDR2: MNHEY and SVGAGI. Trimming pared 6 bases from V and 7 bases from J, leaving 16 bases between. The CDR3 runs 13 residues. CDR3 in amino acids: CASSAGTQAEQYF. In DNA, the CDR3 is TGTGCCAGCAGCGCCGGGACCCAAGCGGAGCAGTACTTC.

This chain uses TRBV5-1 with TRBJ2-5; a weak D match, TRBD1 (6 bases). The CDR3 contains 15 residues. The germline CDR1 and CDR2 sequences are SGHRS and YFSETQ. Trimming took 4 bases from V and 5 from J, leaving 18 bases between them. DNA for the CDR3: TGCGCCAGCAGCCCGGTACAGGGTTCGGGGGAGACCCAGTACTTC. It is translated as CASSPVQGSGETQYF.

V gene TRBV2 combines with J gene TRBJ2-3; D is perhaps TRBD1 (6 bases). Trimming pared 4 bases from V and 4 bases from J, leaving 12 bases between. The germline CDR1 and CDR2 sequences are SNHLY and FYNNEI. There are 14 residues in the CDR3. This chain's CDR3 is CASSALQGADTQYF. The CDR3 DNA reads as TGTGCCAGCAGTGCCCTACAGGGAGCAGATACGCAGTATTTT.

This chain connects TRBV20-1 to TRBJ2-1; perhaps TRBD1 as D (6 bases). Deletions cut 3 bases from V and 7 bases from J, with 25 bases between. The germline CDR1 and CDR2 sequences are DFQATT and SNEGSKA (reference sequence). This CDR3 comprises 17 residues. CDR3 coding DNA: TGCAGTGCTAGTAGGGACACTTCCTTCGGAGATTGGAATGAGCAGTTCTTC. Amino acids: CSASRDTSFGDWNEQFF.

The chain carries TRBV12-3 or TRBV12-4 and TRBJ2-1; 9 bases match TRBD1. V was clipped by 5 bases and J by 2 bases; unmatched bases: 4. The CDR3 contains 15 residues. The CDR3: CASSPDRGTYNEQFF. As DNA, the CDR3 is TGTGCCAGCAGTCCAGACAGGGGGACCTACAATGAGCAGTTCTTC.

This chain links TRBV4-1 with TRBJ1-2; the D is unclear. V was clipped by 2 bases and J by 4 bases, with 14 bases between them. Germline V lookup: CDR1 MGHRA, CDR2 YSYEKL. The CDR3 spans 15 residues. As DNA, the CDR3 is TGCGCCAGCAGCCAACCACGGGAACGTTTCTATGGCTACACCTTC. This translates into CASSQPRERFYGYTF.

This clonotype was counted a few times. The rearrangement uses TRBV7-9 and TRBJ1-1, with D unresolved. V gave up 0 bases and J gave up 0 bases, with 8 bases separating them. The CDR3 covers 15 residues. Per germline, CDR1 SEHNR and CDR2 FQNEAQ (reference sequence). The CDR3 spells CASSLATGLNTEAFF. The CDR3 DNA is TGTGCCAGCAGCTTAGCAACGGGATTGAACACTGAAGCTTTCTTT.

The J gene is TRBJ1-5, the V gene TRBV7-2; D perhaps matches TRBD1 (6 bases). There are 14 residues in the CDR3. CDR1 and CDR2 (germline): SGHTA, FQGNSA. V shed 4 bases and J shed 3 bases, with 10 bases lying between them. CDR3 region: CASSSGQTNQPQHF. CDR3 DNA sequence: TGTGCCAGCAGCTCGGGACAAACCAATCAGCCCCAGCATTTT.

V is TRBV4-1 and J is TRBJ2-5, with D possibly TRBD1 on 6 matching bases. Trimming took off 4 bases at V and 0 bases at J, with 15 bases between the two ends. The CDR3 covers 16 residues. Germline-derived CDR1 and CDR2 are MGHRA and YSYEKL. DNA of the CDR3: TGCGCCAGCAGCCTCCGTTGGGGGCCGTACCAAGAGACCCAGTACTTC. Protein sequence: CASSLRWGPYQETQYF.

The V gene is TRBV11-1, the J gene TRBJ2-6; TRBD2 aligns across 14 bases. Per germline, CDR1 SGHAT and CDR2 FQDESV (reference sequence). The CDR3 is 22 residues long. The ends lost 3 bases at V and 2 bases at J; junction bases unmatched: 15. The CDR3: CASSFFSGTSGRTRPGANVLTF. In nucleotides, the CDR3 is TGTGCCAGCAGCTTTTTCTCCGGGACTAGCGGGAGAACGCGACCTGGGGCCAACGTCCTGACTTTC.

CDR3 sequence reads: CASSKVQTQYF. The CDR3 DNA is TGTGCCAGCAGCAAAGTACAGACCCAGTACTTC. The chain combines TRBV21-1 with TRBJ2-5. TRBV21-1 has pseudogene status. The length of the CDR3 is 11 residues.

The V and J genes are TRBV7-8 and TRBJ2-1, with 9 bases identical to TRBD2. CDR1 SGHVS and CDR2 FQNEAQ come from the germline V gene. CDR3 length: 17 residues. Germline trimming cut 4 bases from V and 4 bases from J; bases unmatched to any gene: 11. Here the CDR3 reads CASSSKPGTSSYNEQFF. DNA for the CDR3: TGTGCCAGCAGCTCCAAGCCCGGGACTAGCAGTTACAATGAGCAGTTCTTC. Full variable domain (remainder filled in from reference TRBV7-8 and TRBJ2-1): GAGVSQSPRYKVAKRGQDVALRCDPISGHVSLFWYQQALGQGPEFLTYFQNEAQLDKSGLPSDRFFAERPEGSVSTLKIQRTQQEDSAVYLCASSSKPGTSSYNEQFFGPGTRLTVL.

CDR3 protein: CASSQEGIHYGYTF. In nucleotides, the CDR3 is TGCGCCAGCAGCCAAGAGGGAATTCACTATGGCTACACCTTC. This chain links TRBV4-1 with TRBJ1-2; D is ambiguous. Trimming took off 0 bases at V and 3 bases at J, with 8 bases between the two ends. This CDR3 has 14 residues. CDR1 and CDR2 from the germline V gene are MGHRA and YSYEKL.

The gene calls are TRBV25-1 and TRBJ1-4; tentatively, D is TRBD1 (5 bases). Trimming removed 1 base from V and 7 bases from J, with 7 bases in between. Looked up from germline, CDR1 is MGHDK and CDR2 is SYGVNS. There are 13 residues in the CDR3. CDR3 sequence reads: CASSESGPEKLFF. The CDR3 DNA is TGTGCCAGCAGTGAATCGGGACCTGAAAAACTGTTTTTT.